These T cell receptor beta chains were read from a single sample in a study of identical twins' blood T cells. TCRdb reprocessed the 5' RACE reads with MiXCR, giving one entry per CDR3 protein. The table records hundreds of thousands of distinct CDR3 sequences, under 30% of them present only once. Source material: PBMCs. The receptors originated from a woman between 18 and 49 years old in good health. CDR3s include the opening cysteine and the closing phenylalanine or tryptophan. Fields, in order: clone size, D gene, V gene, J gene, CDR3 protein, CDR3 DNA. The D gene is left open where the match is weak. Clone size appears in some rows only: once, few, many, or a class for an expanded clone.

many,TRBD1,TRBV29-1,TRBJ1-5,CSVTSGGAGQPQHF,TGCAGCGTTACGTCAGGGGGCGCGGGGCAGCCCCAGCATTTT
.,.,TRBV10-3,TRBJ2-1,CATRSTGLVGTYNEQFF,TGTGCCACCCGTTCCACAGGGCTAGTGGGGACTTACAATGAGCAGTTCTTC
.,.,TRBV11-2,TRBJ2-7,CASSLERPLSYEQYF,TGTGCCAGCAGCTTAGAACGACCATTATCCTACGAGCAGTACTTC
.,.,TRBV20-1,TRBJ2-7,CSASSQGTVEQYF,TGCAGTGCTAGCTCACAGGGTACCGTCGAGCAGTACTTC
few,.,TRBV7-8,TRBJ1-4,CASSLGWNEKLFF,TGTGCCAGCAGCTTAGGGTGGAATGAAAAACTGTTTTTT
few,.,TRBV20-1,TRBJ1-1,CSARDQRTEAFF,TGCAGTGCTAGAGATCAGAGGACTGAAGCTTTCTTT
few,.,TRBV20-1,TRBJ1-3,CSAGDRNSGNTIYF,TGCAGTGCCGGGGACCGAAACTCTGGAAACACCATATATTTT
many,.,TRBV5-6,TRBJ1-5,CASSDGGSNQPQHF,TGTGCCAGCAGCGATGGGGGTAGCAATCAGCCCCAGCATTTT
few,TRBD1,TRBV12-3/TRBV12-4,TRBJ1-1,CASRIRGDTEAFF,TGTGCCAGCAGGATCAGGGGGGACACTGAAGCTTTCTTT
many,.,TRBV11-2,TRBJ2-2,CASSSLRLRQNTGELFF,TGTGCCAGCAGCTCCCTAAGGCTAAGGCAGAACACCGGGGAGCTGTTTTTT
.,.,TRBV29-1,TRBJ2-2,CSGQLIAGELFF,TGCAGCGGCCAGCTGATCGCCGGGGAGCTGTTTTTT
few,.,TRBV6-5,TRBJ1-6,CASSDEQGSYNSPLHF,TGTGCCAGCAGTGACGAACAGGGATCCTATAATTCACCCCTCCACTTT
.,.,TRBV5-1,TRBJ1-2,CASSSTRTPGYTF,TGCGCCAGCAGCTCGACCAGGACGCCTGGCTACACCTTC
few,.,TRBV12-5,TRBJ2-7,CASGPAGTSYEQYF,TGTGCTAGTGGGCCTGCCGGGACATCCTACGAGCAGTACTTC
few,TRBD1,TRBV2,TRBJ1-1,CASRTGTLNTEAFF,TGTGCCAGCAGGACAGGGACACTGAACACTGAAGCTTTCTTT
few,.,TRBV20-1,TRBJ2-2,CSASRHTNTGELFF,TGCAGTGCTAGTAGGCATACAAACACCGGGGAGCTGTTTTTT
.,.,TRBV20-1,TRBJ2-1,CSARDWGGPQHNEQFF,TGCAGTGCTAGAGATTGGGGGGGCCCCCAACACAATGAGCAGTTCTTC
few,TRBD2,TRBV6-2/TRBV6-3,TRBJ2-1,CASSYAGDYNEQFF,TGTGCCAGCAGTTACGCGGGGGACTACAATGAGCAGTTCTTC
few,TRBD1,TRBV7-9,TRBJ2-1,CASSQQGRYNEQFF,TGTGCCAGCAGTCAACAGGGGCGATACAATGAGCAGTTCTTC
.,TRBD2,TRBV5-4,TRBJ2-1,CASSWGTINEQLF,TGTGCCAGCAGCTGGGGGACTATAAATGAGCAGCTCTTC
few,.,TRBV11-2,TRBJ1-4,CASSGGNEKLFF,TGTGCCAGCAGTGGGGGGAATGAAAAACTGTTTTTT
.,.,TRBV7-2,TRBJ1-5,CASSLSREQPQHF,TGTGCCAGCAGCTTAAGCCGAGAACAGCCCCAGCATTTT
.,.,TRBV6-1,TRBJ2-7,CASSDQRAYEQHF,TGTGCCAGCAGCGACCAGAGGGCCTACGAGCAGCACTTC
few,TRBD2,TRBV9,TRBJ2-1,CASSVGSSGRTEQFF,TGTGCCAGCAGCGTAGGGTCTAGCGGGAGGACTGAGCAGTTCTTC
few,.,TRBV6-5,TRBJ1-2,CATRRGQRIGSYTF,TGTGCCACTCGGCGGGGACAACGGATTGGAAGCTACACCTTC
few,.,TRBV12-3/TRBV12-4,TRBJ1-1,CASGEGGMNTEAFF,TGTGCCAGCGGGGAGGGGGGGATGAACACTGAAGCTTTCTTT
few,.,TRBV12-5,TRBJ1-1,CASGLGPYTEAFF,TGTGCTAGTGGTTTGGGGCCCTACACTGAAGCTTTCTTT
.,TRBD1,TRBV20-1,TRBJ1-3,CSAPTGTGNTIYF,TGCAGTGCTCCGACAGGGACTGGAAACACCATATATTTT
.,.,TRBV27,TRBJ1-5,CASRGGLSNQPQHF,TGTGCCAGCAGAGGAGGGTTGAGCAATCAGCCCCAGCATTTT
few,.,TRBV14,TRBJ2-2,CASSQEGSSKNTGELFF,TGTGCCAGCAGCCAAGAGGGCTCCTCGAAGAACACCGGGGAGCTGTTTTTT
.,.,TRBV7-9,TRBJ2-7,CASSNRDISYEQYF,TGTGCCAGCAGCAACCGGGACATCTCCTACGAGCAGTACTTC
few,.,TRBV20-1,TRBJ2-3,CSADQGTDTQYF,TGCAGTGCAGATCAGGGGACAGATACGCAGTATTTT
.,TRBD2,TRBV12-3/TRBV12-4,TRBJ2-5,CASSVREGETQYF,TGTGCCAGCAGTGTCCGGGAGGGAGAGACCCAGTACTTC
.,.,TRBV5-1,TRBJ2-3,CASKGGTDTQYF,TGCGCCAGCAAAGGGGGGACAGATACGCAGTATTTT
few,TRBD1,TRBV19,TRBJ1-5,CASSLSTGKNRRQPQHF,TGTGCCAGTAGTCTATCGACAGGGAAAAATAGGCGTCAGCCCCAGCATTTT
many,.,TRBV29-1,TRBJ1-2,CSVLPDGETNYGYTF,TGCAGCGTCCTCCCCGACGGTGAGACTAACTATGGCTACACCTTC
.,.,TRBV12-5,TRBJ2-7,CASGLPFGYEQYF,TGTGCTAGTGGTTTGCCCTTCGGCTACGAGCAGTACTTC
few,.,TRBV6-1,TRBJ1-2,CASSREALYGYTF,TGTGCCAGCAGTCGGGAAGCTCTCTATGGCTACACCTTC
few,.,TRBV29-1,TRBJ1-1,CSVEGDRRDTEAFF,TGCAGCGTTGAGGGGGATAGGAGGGACACTGAAGCTTTCTTT
few,TRBD1,TRBV29-1,TRBJ1-1,CSARTGWGMNTEAFF,TGCAGCGCCCGGACAGGGTGGGGCATGAACACTGAAGCTTTCTTT
.,.,TRBV29-1,TRBJ1-2,CSVDSKMSGLNYGYTF,TGCAGCGTTGACTCGAAAATGTCAGGTCTTAACTATGGCTACACCTTC
.,TRBD1,TRBV29-1,TRBJ2-7,CSVRTGGSVSYEQYF,TGCAGCGTTAGGACAGGGGGCTCCGTTTCCTACGAGCAGTACTTC
few,TRBD2,TRBV20-1,TRBJ2-1,CSAATSAKYNEQFF,TGCAGTGCTGCTACTAGCGCTAAATACAATGAGCAGTTCTTC
once,.,TRBV20-1,TRBJ1-2,CSATSGLRSYTF,TGCAGTGCTACTTCGGGATTGCGGAGCTACACCTTC
few,TRBD2,TRBV20-1,TRBJ2-3,CSATRISGWLADTQYF,TGCAGTGCTACCAGGATTAGCGGGTGGCTAGCAGATACGCAGTATTTT
.,TRBD1,TRBV5-1,TRBJ2-7,CASSFAFGGQRSYEQYF,TGCGCCAGCAGCTTTGCATTTGGGGGACAGAGGTCCTACGAGCAGTACTTC
.,.,TRBV2,TRBJ2-1,CASSEFAGLDYNEQFF,TGTGCCAGCAGTGAATTTGCAGGACTGGATTACAATGAGCAGTTCTTC